Following are 24 T cell receptor beta chains from one sample sequenced in a study of early T cells in non-severe SARS-CoV-2 infection. TCRdb reanalysed the 5' RACE reads using MiXCR and keeps one entry per CDR3 protein. The table includes tens of thousands of distinct CDR3 sequences, under 7.5% detected once. What was sequenced was whole blood. These receptors were collected from an adult who was a healthcare worker with PCR-confirmed SARS-CoV-2 infection or an uninfected control (not recorded which).

This clonotype has a count of ten or more. J is TRBJ2-1 and V is TRBV4-1, with D perhaps assigned TRBD1 or TRBD2 (5 bases each). The CDR3 is 15 amino acids. The germline CDR1 and CDR2 sequences are MGHRA and YSYEKL. V was cut by 0 bases and J by 6 bases, with 12 bases left in between. The CDR3 reads CASSQDRGGGNEQFF. The CDR3 DNA sequence: TGCGCCAGCAGCCAAGATCGGGGTGGGGGCAATGAGCAGTTCTTC.

This clonotype was detected only a few times. The gene calls are TRBV3-1 and TRBJ2-7, with 8 bases fitting TRBD2. The CDR3 totals 16 residues. Trimming took 0 bases from V and 4 from J; bases not matched to a gene: 8. Germline CDR1 and CDR2: LGHDT and YNNKEL (reference sequence). CDR3 sequence (DNA): TGTGCCAGCAGCCAAGATCTGGCGGGGGGCCGATACGAGCAGTACTTC. Translated: CASSQDLAGGRYEQYF.

In its sample, this clonotype was seen a few times. The V gene is TRBV18, the J gene TRBJ2-3, with 7 bases lining up with TRBD2. This CDR3 spans 13 amino acids. Germline V gives CDR1 KGHSH, CDR2 LQKENI. V shed 3 bases and J 11 bases; nucleotides not matched to a gene: 8. In nucleotides, the CDR3 is TGTGCCAGCTCACCCTACGGGGGGTTTAAGCAGTATTTT. It yields the protein CASSPYGGFKQYF.

The V gene is TRBV23-1, the J gene TRBJ1-5; D gene uncertain. TRBV23-1 is sorted into the ORF group, with uncertain function. This CDR3 comprises 13 residues. V shed 4 bases and J shed 5 bases, with 9 bases lying between them. CDR3 DNA: TGCGCCAGCAGTCTCCCAGGCCATCAGCCCCAGCATTTT. It specifies CASSLPGHQPQHF.

This clonotype was recorded at least ten times. The chain links TRBV9 to TRBJ1-3, with D tentatively TRBD1 (6 bases). The germline V and J ends were trimmed by 6 bases and 0 bases, with 13 bases remaining between them. CDR1 and CDR2 (germline): SGDLS, YYNGEE. The CDR3 has 15 amino acids. The CDR3 is CASTRGGNSGNTIYF. Here the CDR3 DNA reads TGTGCCAGCACTAGAGGGGGTAACTCTGGAAACACCATATATTTT.

This clonotype was seen ten or more times. Here the CDR3 DNA reads TGTGCCAGCAGAAACAGGGGTGGCGGCTACACCTTC. Encoded protein: CASRNRGGGYTF. The chain joins TRBV12-3 or TRBV12-4 to TRBJ1-2, with 7 bases aligning to TRBD1. The CDR3 consists of 12 residues. V dropped 6 bases and J dropped 8; count of bases not matched to a gene: 6.

This clonotype has at least ten counts. The chain carries TRBV6-5 and TRBJ1-5; 9 bases align to TRBD1. V shed 2 bases and J 6 bases; nucleotides not matched to a gene: 17. The CDR3 extends over 19 amino acids. Germline V gene sequence: CDR1 MNHEY, CDR2 SVGAGI. The CDR3 protein is CASSYNVPGTGIGSQPQHF. The CDR3 nucleotides are TGTGCCAGCAGTTACAACGTTCCCGGGACAGGGATCGGTAGTCAGCCCCAGCATTTT.

This clonotype was detected many times. The chain couples TRBV28 to TRBJ2-3; a possible D gene is TRBD2 (8 bases). Trimming cost V 4 bases and J 7 bases, with 18 bases left between them. Germline values: CDR1 MDHEN, CDR2 SYDVKM. This CDR3 comprises 15 residues. The CDR3 DNA follows: TGTGCCAGCAGTTCAACCGGGACTAGGGGGCATACGCAGTATTTT. Translated, it gives CASSSTGTRGHTQYF.

This clonotype occurred many times. The rearrangement uses TRBV20-1 and TRBJ1-4; TRBD1 aligns across 8 bases. In germline, CDR1 is DFQATT, CDR2 SNEGSKA (reference sequence). The V gene end was trimmed by 0 bases and the J gene end by 3 bases; junction bases not matched to a gene: 6. CDR3 length: 16 residues. In DNA, the CDR3 is TGCAGTGCTAGAGAAGGGACAGGACGATCTAATGAAAAACTGTTTTTT. Translation: CSAREGTGRSNEKLFF.

This clonotype was detected many times. The chain joins TRBV15 to TRBJ2-3, with a weak D call TRBD1 (6 bases). Trimming took off 5 bases at V and 2 bases at J, with 14 bases between the two ends. The germline V gene encodes CDR1 LNHNV and CDR2 YYDKDF (reference sequence). This CDR3 is built from 15 residues. Here the CDR3 reads CATSGQSVVTDTQYF. CDR3 nucleotide sequence: TGTGCCACCAGCGGACAGTCCGTGGTCACAGATACGCAGTATTTT.

The chain has TRBV15 and TRBJ2-7; no definite D call. Germline V gene sequence: CDR1 LNHNV, CDR2 YYDKDF (reference sequence). The CDR3 is 14 residues long. Trimming removed 1 base from V and 6 bases from J, with 13 bases in between. CDR3 nucleotides: TGTGCCACCAGCAGAGGCGGTTCGGCTGGCGAGCAGTACTTC. The encoded protein is CATSRGGSAGEQYF.

This sequence joins TRBV11-3 and TRBJ2-6; 8 bases align to TRBD1. V gave up 5 bases and J gave up 2 bases; unmatched junction bases: 2. Per germline, CDR1 SGHNT and CDR2 YENEEA. The length of the CDR3 is 15 residues. The CDR3 reads CASSETGAGANVLTF. In DNA, the CDR3 is TGTGCCAGCAGCGAGACAGGGGCTGGGGCCAACGTCCTGACTTTC. Together with reference TRBV11-3 and TRBJ2-6, the CDR3 gives the full variable domain: EAGVVQSPRYKIIEKKQPVAFWCNPISGHNTLYWYLQNLGQGPELLIRYENEEAVDDSQLPKDRFSAERLKGVDSTLKIQPAELGDSAVYLCASSETGAGANVLTFGAGSRLTVL.

This clonotype has at least ten counts. The V gene is TRBV10-2, the J gene TRBJ2-2; tentatively, D is TRBD1 (6 bases). This CDR3 has 18 residues. Trimming removed 7 bases at V and 1 base at J, with 22 bases between. Per germline, CDR1 WSHSY and CDR2 SAAADI. The CDR3 reads CASTGLHTGTLNTGELFF. The CDR3 nucleotides are TGCGCCAGCACCGGACTTCATACCGGGACACTGAACACCGGGGAGCTGTTTTTT.

This chain joins TRBV7-9 and TRBJ1-6, with D possibly TRBD1 on 5 matching bases. Trimming pared 5 bases from V and 10 bases from J, leaving 15 bases between. The CDR3 consists of 14 residues. The germline gives CDR1 SEHNR, CDR2 FQNEAQ (reference sequence). CDR3: CASSRPGVGSPLHF. The CDR3 region has the DNA TGTGCCAGCAGCCGGCCGGGGGTCGGGTCACCCCTCCACTTT.

The table lists this clonotype with many counts. The chain combines TRBV12-3 or TRBV12-4 with TRBJ2-3; tentatively, D is TRBD1 (5 bases). V lost 6 bases and J 0 bases, leaving 10 bases between the germline ends. CDR3 length: 14 residues. CDR3 coding DNA: TGTGCCAGCAGGAGGTCAGGGAGCACAGATACGCAGTATTTT. Its protein is CASRRSGSTDTQYF.

This clonotype showed up many times. The rearrangement joins TRBV5-1 to TRBJ1-6; D remains unclear. The CDR3 totals 13 residues. Trimming removed 3 bases at V and 10 bases at J, with 11 bases between. Germline CDR1 and CDR2: SGHRS and YFSETQ. This chain's CDR3 is CASSSYNESPLHF. Written as DNA, the CDR3 is TGCGCCAGCAGCTCTTATAACGAGTCACCCCTCCACTTT. Together with reference TRBV5-1 and TRBJ1-6, the CDR3 gives the full variable domain: KAGVTQTPRYLIKTRGQQVTLSCSPISGHRSVSWYQQTPGQGLQFLFEYFSETQRNKGNFPGRFSGRQFSNSRSEMNVSTLELGDSALYLCASSSYNESPLHFGNGTRLTVT.

This clonotype has ten or more counts. This chain joins TRBV6-6 and TRBJ1-1; D unresolved. CDR3 length equals 16 residues. V was pared by 0 bases and J by 1 base, with 12 bases between. The germline V gene encodes CDR1 MNHNY and CDR2 SVGAGI (reference sequence). CDR3 amino acids: CASSYSPGGRNTEAFF. The CDR3 nucleotides are TGTGCCAGCAGTTACTCGCCTGGAGGGAGGAACACTGAAGCTTTCTTT.

About this clonotype: Since a much larger clone is just one base distant, this may be a read error. Likely a read error: the CDR3 ends without its conserved phenylalanine or tryptophan. The genes are TRBV6-6 and TRBJ2-3; 12 bases fit TRBD2. From germline, CDR1 is MNHNY and CDR2 SVGAGI (reference sequence). The CDR3 contains 16 residues. Trimming cost V 2 bases and J 3 bases; bases outside gene matches: 3. The CDR3 here is CASSYPGLAGTDTQYS. Written as DNA, the CDR3 is TGTGCCAGCAGTTACCCCGGACTAGCGGGAACAGATACGCAGTATTCT.

This clonotype was detected a few times. The chain combines TRBV5-5 with TRBJ2-3; 9 bases are a match to TRBD1. The CDR3 has 16 amino acids. Unmatched junction bases numbered 10, after V lost 4 bases and J lost 4 bases. Per the germline V gene, CDR1 is SGHKS and CDR2 is YYEKEE (reference sequence). DNA of the CDR3: TGTGCCAGCAGCACCGAGGACAGGGGATTTTCAGATACGCAGTATTTT. As protein: CASSTEDRGFSDTQYF. Looking up the rest from reference TRBV5-5 and TRBJ2-3 gives the full variable domain: DAGVTQSPTHLIKTRGQQVTLRCSPISGHKSVSWYQQVLGQGPQFIFQYYEKEERGRGNFPDRFSARQFPNYSSELNVNALLLGDSALYLCASSTEDRGFSDTQYFGPGTRLTVL.

The table lists this clonotype with a count of one. V and J are TRBV6-2 or TRBV6-3 and TRBJ2-7; D remains unclear. The CDR3 is 12 residues long. V lost 6 bases and J lost 0, with 6 bases in between. CDR1 is MNHEY and CDR2 is SVGEGT in the germline V gene. CDR3 protein: CASSSLSYEQYF. The CDR3, as DNA: TGTGCCAGCAGCTCCCTCTCCTACGAGCAGTACTTC.

In its sample, this clonotype was seen many times. The rearrangement links TRBV12-3 or TRBV12-4 to TRBJ2-1, with D perhaps being TRBD1 or TRBD2 (5 bases each). This CDR3 is built from 14 residues. Trimming left V 5 bases short and J 9 bases short, with 17 bases between. The CDR3 loop reads CASSAPGPRSEQFF. The CDR3 DNA sequence: TGTGCCAGCAGTGCCCCGGGGCCGCGATCTGAGCAGTTCTTC.

This chain joins TRBV5-1 and TRBJ2-3; TRBD2 matches 8 bases. The CDR3 sequence is 16 residues long. The germline V gene encodes CDR1 SGHRS and CDR2 YFSETQ. V lost 2 bases and J lost 4; bases outside the gene matches: 9. The CDR3 loop reads CASSFRGGLVSDTQYF. The CDR3 DNA reads TGCGCCAGCAGCTTCAGAGGGGGACTAGTATCAGATACGCAGTATTTT. Variable domain in full (rest from reference TRBV5-1 and TRBJ2-3): KAGVTQTPRYLIKTRGQQVTLSCSPISGHRSVSWYQQTPGQGLQFLFEYFSETQRNKGNFPGRFSGRQFSNSRSEMNVSTLELGDSALYLCASSFRGGLVSDTQYFGPGTRLTVL.

This clonotype was seen at least ten times. The chain uses TRBV6-5 and TRBJ2-3; D gene unclear. There are 14 residues in the CDR3. V was trimmed by 5 bases and J by 2 bases, leaving 11 bases between them. CDR1 is MNHEY, CDR2 SVGAGI, per germline. CDR3 DNA sequence: TGTGCCAGCAGTCCCGACGGGCCCACAGATACGCAGTATTTT. It codes for CASSPDGPTDTQYF.

In this sample, this clonotype turned up many times. The chain employs TRBV12-3 or TRBV12-4 and TRBJ1-1, with D possibly TRBD1 on 5 matching bases. This CDR3 comprises 14 residues. V lost 2 bases and J lost 1, with 8 bases in between. CDR3 amino acids: CASSLQGWNTEAFF. The CDR3 nucleotides read TGTGCCAGCAGTTTACAGGGATGGAACACTGAAGCTTTCTTT.